The 26 T cell receptor beta chains listed next were all sequenced from one sample in a study of T cell responses to AZD1222 COVID-19 vaccine. The assay was immunoSEQ multiplex PCR, and TCRdb's table has in-frame clones only and misses some. The sample lists around 140,000 clones, roughly 92% occurring once. This sample comprised peripheral blood, obtained on day 0 of AZD1222 vaccination. These receptors all come from an adult in good health.

This clone came up once. The chain has TRBV7-3 and TRBJ2-5; tentatively, D is TRBD2 (6 bases). CDR1 is SGHTA and CDR2 is FQGTGA in the germline V gene. The CDR3 has 14 residues. Between the trimmed V and J ends, which lost 5 bases and 1 base, there was a span of 11 bases. CDR3 nucleotides: TGTGCCAGCAGCCGAAAGGGACTCCAAGAGACCCAGTACTTC. Translation gives CASSRKGLQETQYF.

The chain has TRBV10-3 and TRBJ2-6, with TRBD2 matching 7 bases. This CDR3 region has 16 residues. The germline V gene encodes CDR1 ENHRY and CDR2 SYGVKD. Trimming removed 8 bases from V and 1 base from J; junction bases left unmatched: 8. This CDR3 reads CAIGRGEGSGANVLTF. The CDR3 DNA sequence: TGTGCCATCGGACGCGGGGAGGGGTCTGGGGCCAACGTCCTGACTTTC.

The chain has TRBV27 and TRBJ2-1, with 12 nucleotides matching TRBD2. The CDR3 contains 15 residues. The germline V gene encodes CDR1 MNHEY and CDR2 SMNVEV (reference sequence). With 3 bases clipped from V and 7 bases from J, the junction kept 4 bases outside the gene matches. The CDR3 region has the DNA TGTGCCAGCAGTTTGGGACTAGCGGGTGGGAATGAGCAGTTCTTC. This encodes CASSLGLAGGNEQFF.

V is TRBV14 and J is TRBJ2-3; D is ambiguous. This CDR3 region has 13 residues. Trimming shortened V by 0 bases and J by 9 bases, and 10 bases separated the two germline ends. From germline, CDR1 is SGHDN and CDR2 FVKESK. The DNA of the CDR3 is TGTGCCAGCAGCCAAGAGTTTAAGGAAACGCAGTATTTT. Protein product: CASSQEFKETQYF.

The CDR3 region has the DNA TGTGCCAGTAGTCACCTTGGGGCCTACGAGCAGTACTTC. Translating gives CASSHLGAYEQYF. The chain uses TRBV19 and TRBJ2-7; D not certain. Germline V gene sequence: CDR1 LNHDA, CDR2 SQIVND (reference sequence). There are 13 residues in the CDR3. V lost 5 bases and J lost 2, with 10 bases in between.

The rearrangement links TRBV11-3 to TRBJ2-7; maybe TRBD2 (6 bases). Germline V CDR1 and CDR2: SGHNT, YENEEA. This CDR3 has 12 residues. V was cut by 4 bases and J by 6 bases, with 10 bases left in between. The CDR3 reads CASSSEEGEQYF. The CDR3, as DNA: TGTGCCAGCAGCTCAGAGGAGGGCGAGCAGTACTTC.

The chain carries TRBV4-3 and TRBJ2-2; TRBD1 is a possible D gene (6 bases). This CDR3 is built from 16 residues. The V and J ends lost 3 bases and 1 base respectively, with 12 bases between them. CDR1 LGHNA and CDR2 YSLEER come from the germline V gene. CDR3 DNA sequence: TGCGCCAGCAGCCAGAAGGTGACAGGGAACACCGGGGAGCTGTTTTTT. It encodes CASSQKVTGNTGELFF.

J is TRBJ1-2 and V is TRBV19; 12 bases are shared with TRBD1. The CDR3 sequence is 16 residues long. CDR1 and CDR2 from the germline V gene are LNHDA and SQIVND (reference sequence). Germline trimming cut 6 bases from V and 7 bases from J; bases unmatched to any gene: 12. The CDR3 DNA reads as TGTGCCAGTAGCCAAAACCGGGACAGGGGGCTAAGTGGCTACACCTTC. Translating it yields CASSQNRDRGLSGYTF.

On this clone itself: In the same sample, other DNA sequences code for this CDR3. The chain uses TRBV7-2 and TRBJ2-2, with a tentative D call TRBD1 (6 bases). The CDR3 length is 13 residues. Germline loops: CDR1 SGHTA, CDR2 FQGNSA. V lost 5 bases, J lost 6 bases, and 10 bases lay in between. The CDR3 nucleotides read TGTGCCAGCAGCCCCAGGGGCGCCGGGGAGCTGTTTTTT. This gives the protein CASSPRGAGELFF.

The rearrangement links TRBV29-1 to TRBJ2-1, with 7 bases lining up with TRBD2. The trim removed 4 bases at V and 3 bases at J, leaving 3 bases unmatched. CDR3 length equals 13 residues. Germline V CDR1 and CDR2: SQVTM, ANQGSEA. This CDR3 reads CSVASGFYNEQFF. In nucleotides, the CDR3 is TGCAGCGTTGCTAGCGGATTCTACAATGAGCAGTTCTTC.

This sequence joins TRBV5-1 and TRBJ1-2; tentative D call: TRBD1 (5 bases). V lost 0 bases and J lost 4, with 10 bases in between. Germline values: CDR1 SGHRS, CDR2 YFSETQ. The CDR3 is 14 residues long. The CDR3 DNA is TGCGCCAGCAGCTTGGAGACAGACACCTATGGCTACACCTTC. It specifies CASSLETDTYGYTF. Using reference TRBV5-1 and TRBJ1-2 for the parts outside the CDR3, the full variable domain is KAGVTQTPRYLIKTRGQQVTLSCSPISGHRSVSWYQQTPGQGLQFLFEYFSETQRNKGNFPGRFSGRQFSNSRSEMNVSTLELGDSALYLCASSLETDTYGYTFGSGTRLTVV.

V and J are TRBV2 and TRBJ2-7, with a tentative D call TRBD2 (5 bases). V was shortened by 2 bases and J by 2 bases, with 10 bases between the two germline ends. The CDR3 length is 14 residues. Germline CDR1 and CDR2: SNHLY and FYNNEI. The CDR3 DNA sequence: TGTGCCAGCAGTGAAACAGCGGTTACCTACGAGCAGTACTTC. Its translation is CASSETAVTYEQYF.

This rearrangement joins TRBV4-2 to TRBJ1-5; D unresolved. The CDR3 is made up of 15 amino acids. Germline loops: CDR1 LGHNA, CDR2 YNFKEQ. Trimming removed 0 bases from V and 5 bases from J, with 11 bases in between. The CDR3 DNA reads as TGTGCCAGCAGCCAAGATTGGGCATTCGATCAGCCCCAGCATTTT. Amino acid sequence: CASSQDWAFDQPQHF.

This chain joins TRBV2 and TRBJ2-3; D is perhaps TRBD1 (6 bases). The germline CDR1 and CDR2 sequences are SNHLY and FYNNEI. The CDR3 spans 12 residues. CDR3 region: CGRQEVTDTQYF. The CDR3 DNA is TGTGGCCGACAGGAGGTTACAGATACGCAGTATTTT.

The chain recombines TRBV27 with TRBJ2-1; no firm D call. Germline loops: CDR1 MNHEY, CDR2 SMNVEV (reference sequence). V shed 3 bases and J shed 1 base, with 13 bases lying between them. CDR3 length equals 16 residues. This CDR3 is CASSFLSLGSYNEQFF. CDR3 DNA: TGTGCCAGCAGTTTCCTTTCTTTAGGATCCTACAATGAGCAGTTCTTC.

The chain employs TRBV18 and TRBJ1-4; D may be TRBD1 (5 bases). The CDR3 runs to 13 residues. Between the trimmed V and J ends, which lost 4 bases and 6 bases, there was a span of 9 bases. CDR1 and CDR2 from the germline V gene are KGHSH and LQKENI. The CDR3 DNA reads TGTGCCAGCTCACGAGGGGCTGATGAAAAACTGTTTTTT. This translates into CASSRGADEKLFF.

The chain joins TRBV15 to TRBJ1-6, with D perhaps TRBD1 (6 bases). Germline CDR1 reads LNHNV; CDR2 reads YYDKDF (reference sequence). The CDR3 runs 17 residues. V lost 6 bases and J lost 4, with 19 bases in between. CDR3 DNA sequence: TGTGCCACCAGGGATTGGGAGGACAGTCCATATAATTCACCCCTCCACTTT. As protein: CATRDWEDSPYNSPLHF.

V usage is TRBV5-1 and J usage is TRBJ2-7, with 10 nucleotides matching TRBD2. The CDR3 covers 15 residues. From germline, CDR1 is SGHRS and CDR2 YFSETQ. V trimming: 5 bases; J trimming: 3 bases; junction bases outside the gene matches: 8. In DNA, the CDR3 is TGCGCCAGCAGACCAACTAGCGGGGAATACTACGAGCAGTACTTC. Encoded protein: CASRPTSGEYYEQYF.

This clone has only one observation. The chain links TRBV28 to TRBJ1-1; D remains unclear. Per germline, CDR1 MDHEN and CDR2 SYDVKM. The CDR3 sequence is 14 residues long. Trimming stripped 6 bases from V and 4 bases from J, with 15 bases between. Here the CDR3 DNA reads TGTGCCAGCAGCCGTAGTTTGAGGGCCACTGAAGCTTTCTTT. As protein: CASSRSLRATEAFF.

The V and J genes are TRBV5-4 and TRBJ2-2, with 9 bases aligning to TRBD2. This CDR3 spans 14 amino acids. The ends lost 3 bases at V and 8 bases at J; junction bases unmatched: 5. The germline V gene has CDR1 SGHNT and CDR2 YYREEE (reference sequence). The CDR3 sequence: CASSSSGILGELFF. The CDR3 bases are TGTGCCAGCAGCTCTAGCGGGATCCTGGGGGAGCTGTTTTTT.

The CDR3 region is CASRTGTATNEKLFF. The CDR3 bases are TGTGCCAGCAGGACCGGGACTGCAACTAATGAAAAACTGTTTTTT. This chain links TRBV5-4 with TRBJ1-4; a possible D gene is TRBD1 (5 bases). With 5 bases removed from V and 0 bases from J, the gap between germline ends came to 11 bases. CDR3 length equals 15 residues. Per germline, CDR1 SGHNT and CDR2 YYREEE (reference sequence).

The chain is built from TRBV30 and TRBJ1-3, with D perhaps matching TRBD1 (5 bases). The germline V gene has CDR1 GTSNPN and CDR2 SVGIG (reference sequence). Trimming cost V 8 bases and J 3 bases, with 17 bases left between them. The CDR3 is made up of 14 amino acids. CDR3 loop: CAGVPWRGGNTIYF. The CDR3 DNA reads as TGTGCCGGTGTCCCCTGGAGGGGTGGAAACACCATATATTTT. The variable domain in full, completed from reference TRBV30 and TRBJ1-3, reads SQTIHQWPATLVQPVGSPLSLECTVEGTSNPNLYWYRQAAGRGLQLLFYSVGIGQISSEVPQNLSASRPQDRQFILSSKKLLLSDSGFYLCAGVPWRGGNTIYFGEGSWLTVV.

V usage is TRBV6-6 and J usage is TRBJ2-1; 8 positions match TRBD2. The CDR3 is made up of 16 amino acids. V shed 2 bases and J 5 bases; nucleotides not matched to a gene: 8. Germline CDR1 is MNHNY and CDR2 is SVGAGI (reference sequence). CDR3 sequence: CASSYPPGGAHNEQFF. The CDR3 DNA sequence: TGTGCCAGCAGTTACCCCCCCGGGGGGGCCCACAATGAGCAGTTCTTC.

The sample holds one count of this clone. In nucleotides, the CDR3 is TGTGCCAGCAGCCAGTCGACGGGGGCTAACTATGGCTACACCTTC. Translated: CASSQSTGANYGYTF. The chain recombines TRBV7-2 with TRBJ1-2, with a weak D call TRBD1 (5 bases). CDR3 length: 15 amino acids. The germline V gene has CDR1 SGHTA and CDR2 FQGNSA. V lost 5 bases to trimming and J lost 0 bases, with 13 bases between them.

The chain recombines TRBV7-2 with TRBJ1-3; TRBD1 matches 7 bases. Germline-derived CDR1 and CDR2 are SGHTA and FQGNSA. This CDR3 spans 17 amino acids. With V trimmed by 4 bases and J by 5 bases, 14 bases remained unmatched. The CDR3 bases are TGTGCCAGCAGCTCGGGGGATAGGGGGCGGAAAAGAAACACCATATATTTT. Its translation is CASSSGDRGRKRNTIYF. Looking up the rest from reference TRBV7-2 and TRBJ1-3 gives the full variable domain: GAGVSQSPSNKVTEKGKDVELRCDPISGHTALYWYRQSLGQGLEFLIYFQGNSAPDKSGLPSDRFSAERTGGSVSTLTIQRTQQEDSAVYLCASSSGDRGRKRNTIYFGEGSWLTVV.

This clone was seen a single time. The chain joins TRBV7-2 to TRBJ2-4, with no clear D. CDR1 and CDR2 from the germline V gene are SGHTA and FQGNSA. Trimming pared 1 base from V and 2 bases from J, leaving 12 bases between. This CDR3 has 16 residues. In nucleotides, the CDR3 is TGTGCCAGCAGCTTAGTAGATAGGGCGTCCAAAAACATTCAGTACTTC. Protein sequence: CASSLVDRASKNIQYF.